This entry is about one T cell receptor (beta chain). This record comes from a study of blood T cell repertoires in COVID-19. Turning to the study itself: The study drew acute and convalescent COVID-19 samples from the United States, Italy and Spain. PBMCs, B-cell-depleted T cells, or T cells were the source of the cDNA or gDNA that made up the material.

Germline CDR1 is MNHEY and CDR2 is SVGAGI. The germline V and J ends were trimmed by 3 bases and 6 bases, with 11 bases remaining between them. The CDR3 spans 13 residues. Seattle participants joined during active infection and were tracked over time. Original processing notes: By means of reference gene primer amplification, nucleated cell counts were estimated. Clones were read by immunoSEQ multiplex PCR, and TCRdb kept only the in-frame ones, dropping some. V, J and clone size reflect that table, while D and trimming were determined from the DNA. The sample includes hundreds of thousands of clones, about 90% seen only once; the top ten take 0.65% to 1%.

Material: peripheral blood. This receptor was obtained from a man aged 18 to 35 with COVID-19, enrolled during active disease. This rearrangement joins TRBV6-5 to TRBJ1-2, with a possible D match to TRBD1 (5 bases). As DNA, the CDR3 is TGTGCCAGCAGTTATACAGGAATGGATGGCTACACCTTC. This codes for CASSYTGMDGYTF.